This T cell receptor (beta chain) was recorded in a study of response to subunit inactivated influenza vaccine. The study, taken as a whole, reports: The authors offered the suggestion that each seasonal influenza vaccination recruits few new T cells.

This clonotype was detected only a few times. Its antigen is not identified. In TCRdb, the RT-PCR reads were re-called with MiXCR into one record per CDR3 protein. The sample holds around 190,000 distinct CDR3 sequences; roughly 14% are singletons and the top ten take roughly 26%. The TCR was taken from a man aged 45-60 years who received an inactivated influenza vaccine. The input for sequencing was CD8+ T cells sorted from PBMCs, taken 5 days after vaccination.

The CDR3: CATSIGPLNEQFF. The CDR3 DNA follows: TGTGCCACCAGCATTGGACCCTTAAATGAGCAGTTCTTC. The gene calls are TRBV15 and TRBJ2-1; no firm D call. The V gene lost 4 bases and the J gene lost 7 bases, with 11 bases spanning the gap. Germline V gene lookup returns CDR1 LNHNV and CDR2 YYDKDF (reference sequence). This CDR3 has 13 amino acids.